These 15 T cell receptor beta chains were all obtained from the same sample, sequenced in a study of blood T cells in healthy people across ages. Next came a second PCR, run for about 7 to 12 cycles, which used a sample-barcoded 5' primer along with a J-beta primer mix. TCRdb used MiXCR to reprocess the 5' RACE reads, holding one entry per CDR3 protein. This repertoire shows about 730,000 distinct CDR3 sequences, roughly 41% found once; its top ten account for more than 20%. The sequenced sample was blood. Receptor source: a woman aged 55-69 years in good health.

The rearrangement joins TRBV10-3 to TRBJ1-5, with unresolved D. CDR1 is ENHRY, CDR2 SYGVKD, per germline. CDR3 length: 17 amino acids. Trimming removed 3 bases from V and 0 bases from J, with 15 bases in between. The CDR3 nucleotides read TGTGCCATCAGTGAACGGAAGGGAGTCAATAGCAATCAGCCCCAGCATTTT. Translating gives CAISERKGVNSNQPQHF.

Turning to this clonotype: A much more abundant neighbour one base away suggests this may be a read error. The rearrangement links TRBV12-3 or TRBV12-4 to TRBJ2-7, with D possibly being TRBD2 (6 bases). Trimming removed 7 bases from V and 12 bases from J, with 19 bases in between. The CDR3 consists of 12 residues. The CDR3 bases are TGTGCCAGCACCCTTGATCACGCGGGGCGGTACTTC. Translating gives CASTLDHAGRYF.

The J gene is TRBJ2-1, the V gene TRBV9; D unclear. The CDR3 length is 13 residues. The V end was cut by 0 bases, the J end by 5 bases, with 6 bases between. CDR1 is SGDLS and CDR2 is YYNGEE in the germline V gene. The CDR3 reads CASSVDRNNEQFF. The CDR3 nucleotides read TGTGCCAGCAGCGTAGACCGAAACAATGAGCAGTTCTTC.

V and J are TRBV20-1 and TRBJ1-4; possible D gene TRBD1, 5 bases. The CDR3 loop spans 13 amino acids. Germline CDR1 and CDR2: DFQATT and SNEGSKA (reference sequence). Trimming took 5 bases from V and 8 from J, leaving 15 bases between them. The CDR3 DNA reads TGCAGTGCTCAAGGGGCCGCGGGGGAAAAACTGTTTTTT. It translates to CSAQGAAGEKLFF.

This clonotype was recorded many times. CDR3 loop: CASGYSSGANVLTF. In nucleotides, the CDR3 is TGTGCCAGCGGGTACAGCTCTGGGGCCAACGTCCTGACTTTC. V usage is TRBV27 and J usage is TRBJ2-6, with no clear D. The V end lost 8 bases, the J end lost 0 bases, and 8 bases lay between the germline ends. Germline assignment: CDR1 MNHEY and CDR2 SMNVEV (reference sequence). The CDR3 totals 14 residues.

There are a few counts of this clonotype. The chain is built from TRBV7-9 and TRBJ2-1, with 7 bases that match TRBD1. The CDR3 totals 16 residues. Unmatched junction bases numbered 9, after V lost 5 bases and J lost 2 bases. The germline V gene has CDR1 SEHNR and CDR2 FQNEAQ (reference sequence). The CDR3 loop reads CASSARDSRTYNEQFF. The CDR3 region has the DNA TGTGCCAGCAGCGCTCGGGACAGCCGAACCTACAATGAGCAGTTCTTC.

This clonotype occurred a few times. This chain links TRBV6-2 or TRBV6-3 with TRBJ2-4, with D unclear. Trimming pared 6 bases from V and 0 bases from J, leaving 15 bases between. CDR1 and CDR2 from the germline V gene are MNHEY and SVGEGT. This CDR3 contains 16 residues. CDR3 DNA sequence: TGTGCCAGCAGAGACCACGGGCCTGTAGCCAAAAACATTCAGTACTTC. Its protein is CASRDHGPVAKNIQYF.

This clonotype showed up just a few times. The CDR3 is CASSPFVGGGTEAFF. The CDR3 nucleotides read TGTGCCAGCAGCCCCTTCGTAGGGGGAGGCACTGAAGCTTTCTTT. The V gene is TRBV7-9, the J gene TRBJ1-1, with a possible D match to TRBD1 (6 bases). Trimming shortened V by 5 bases and J by 4 bases, and 17 bases separated the two germline ends. Germline CDR1 reads SEHNR; CDR2 reads FQNEAQ (reference sequence). CDR3 length: 15 residues.

This clonotype was seen a handful of times. V is TRBV11-2 and J is TRBJ2-1; D is unclear. With 0 bases removed from V and 0 bases from J, the gap between germline ends came to 21 bases. The CDR3 runs 20 residues. CDR1 and CDR2 (germline): SGHAT, FQNNGV. The CDR3 sequence: CASSLDQAGPRLSSYNEQFF. Here the CDR3 DNA reads TGTGCCAGCAGCTTAGATCAGGCAGGACCTAGGCTTAGCTCCTACAATGAGCAGTTCTTC.

This clonotype was observed at least ten times. The chain uses TRBV20-1 and TRBJ2-3, with 8 bases lining up with TRBD2. From germline, CDR1 is DFQATT and CDR2 SNEGSKA (reference sequence). Trimming removed 7 bases from V and 2 bases from J; junction bases left unmatched: 5. The CDR3 runs 13 residues. Here the CDR3 reads CSESGGITDTQYF. DNA for the CDR3: TGCAGTGAAAGCGGGGGCATCACAGATACGCAGTATTTT.

The rearrangement links TRBV28 to TRBJ2-5; D uncertain. The last part of the DNA fits TRBJ2-7 better; the J call may be wrong. The germline V gene encodes CDR1 MDHEN and CDR2 SYDVKM. The CDR3 contains 16 residues. CDR3 sequence reads: CASSSRSILVPGEQYF. CDR3 in DNA: TGTGCCAGCAGTTCAAGGAGTATCTTAGTCCCGGGCGAGCAGTACTTC.

The CDR3 coding sequence is TGTGCCAGCAGTACGACCGGGGCTGAAGCTTTCTTT. Its protein product is CASSTTGAEAFF. The chain combines TRBV25-1 with TRBJ1-1; no clear D gene. Germline V gene sequence: CDR1 MGHDK, CDR2 SYGVNS. V was clipped by 5 bases and J by 6 bases, with 10 bases between them. The CDR3 totals 12 residues. The full variable domain, rest sourced from reference TRBV25-1 and TRBJ1-1, is EADIYQTPRYLVIGTGKKITLECSQTMGHDKMYWYQQDPGMELHLIHYSYGVNSTEKGDLSSESTVSRIRTEHFPLTLESARPSHTSQYLCASSTTGAEAFFGQGTRLTVV.

V is TRBV20-1 and J is TRBJ2-5, with 7 bases matching TRBD2. V shed 5 bases, J shed 7 bases, and the junction held 16 bases outside the gene matches. The germline CDR1 and CDR2 sequences are DFQATT and SNEGSKA (reference sequence). The CDR3 sequence is 15 residues long. The CDR3 loop reads CSAPGAAGDRRTQYF. DNA for the CDR3: TGCAGTGCTCCTGGAGCCGCGGGAGATCGTAGGACCCAGTACTTC.

The chain employs TRBV12-3 or TRBV12-4 and TRBJ2-5; D not resolved. The CDR3 sequence is 11 residues long. Trimming left V 11 bases short and J 2 bases short, with 9 bases between. The CDR3 protein is CACGFQETQYF. CDR3 nucleotide sequence: TGTGCCTGCGGTTTTCAAGAGACCCAGTACTTC.

V gene TRBV27 combines with J gene TRBJ2-1, with D possibly matching TRBD2 (6 bases). The germline V gene has CDR1 MNHEY and CDR2 SMNVEV (reference sequence). This CDR3 contains 14 residues. Trimming pared 0 bases from V and 5 bases from J, leaving 8 bases between. CDR3: CASSLSWEDNEQFF. The CDR3 coding sequence is TGTGCCAGCAGTTTATCATGGGAGGACAATGAGCAGTTCTTC.